This record looks at one T cell receptor beta chain sequence and its context. Antigen specificity is unknown. Sequencing in the ViraFEST assay came after antigen-specific CD4+ T cells had been expanded with viral peptide pools, which were used to stimulate PBMC. Subsequent to less than 13 days of culture, CD4+ T cells were isolated. Two doses of BNT162b2 or mRNA-1273 vaccine were administered to participants. The healthy vaccine recipients, who had no prior SARS-CoV-2 infection, showed negative nucleocapsid antibodies. In the cultures, half the medium was exchanged for IL-2 medium on days 3 and 7. The data originate from a study of vaccination effects on CD4 cells after COVID-19. Study-wide findings and caveats: Relatively few convalescent patients took part in the study, which had no early post-infection timepoints.

Repertoires were generated with immunoSEQ multiplex PCR, while TCRdb's copy carries only in-frame clones and drops some. The sample lists tens of thousands of clones, roughly 60% occurring once. The germline V gene has CDR1 SGHRS and CDR2 YFSETQ. CDR3 length equals 14 residues. The junction had 11 bases not matched to a gene; V was cut back by 5 bases and J by 10 bases. The source material was CD4+ T cells from PBMCs cultured with SARS-CoV-2 spike peptides, sampled after COVID-19 vaccination. This rearrangement joins TRBV5-1 to TRBJ2-2, with 7 nucleotides matching TRBD2. The TCR comes from a human donor who received a COVID-19 vaccine. This chain's CDR3 is CASSGTREGEELFF. CDR3 nucleotide sequence: TGCGCCAGCAGTGGTACCAGGGAGGGTGAGGAGCTGTTTTTT.